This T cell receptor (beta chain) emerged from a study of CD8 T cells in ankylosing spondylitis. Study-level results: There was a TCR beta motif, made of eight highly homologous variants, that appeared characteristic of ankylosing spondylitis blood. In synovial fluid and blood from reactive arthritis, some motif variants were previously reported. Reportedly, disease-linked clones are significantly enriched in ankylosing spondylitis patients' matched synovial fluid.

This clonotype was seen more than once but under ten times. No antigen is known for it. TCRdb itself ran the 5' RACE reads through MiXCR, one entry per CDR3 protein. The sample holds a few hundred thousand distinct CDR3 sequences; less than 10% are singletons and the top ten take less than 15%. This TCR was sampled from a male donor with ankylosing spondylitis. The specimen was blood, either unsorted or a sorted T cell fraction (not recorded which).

DNA of the CDR3: TGCAGTGCTAGCCCTTGGGCCTTTAAGAGCGAGACCCAGTACTTC. It codes for CSASPWAFKSETQYF. The chain is built from TRBV20-1 and TRBJ2-5; D is uncertain. The germline V gene has CDR1 DFQATT and CDR2 SNEGSKA (reference sequence). The length of the CDR3 is 15 residues. V gave up 3 bases and J gave up 5 bases, with 19 bases separating them.